These 5 T cell receptor beta chains share one sample of origin, sequenced in a study of OX40 agonist ivuxolimab in advanced cancers. Clones were read by immunoSEQ multiplex PCR, and TCRdb kept only the in-frame ones, dropping some. This table has some 150,000 clones, approximately 90% appearing once. This specimen was CD4+ or CD8+ T cells sorted from blood, taken in a trial of the OX40 agonist ivuxolimab. The receptors were sampled from an adult with an advanced solid tumor such as melanoma, head and neck, liver or kidney cancer.

The rearrangement uses TRBV15 and TRBJ2-7; 11 nucleotides align to TRBD2. V was clipped by 6 bases and J by 3 bases; unmatched bases: 4. Germline CDR1 is LNHNV and CDR2 is YYDKDF (reference sequence). CDR3 size: 14 residues. DNA for the CDR3: TGTGCCACCAGGTATGGGACTAGCGGCTACGAGCAGTACTTC. It is translated as CATRYGTSGYEQYF.

The chain combines TRBV18 with TRBJ2-2; D uncertain. The CDR3 is 23 residues long. Between the trimmed V and J ends, which lost 0 bases and 0 bases, there was a span of 29 bases. The germline V gene encodes CDR1 KGHSH and CDR2 LQKENI. This CDR3 reads CASSPPQRSAIYNVSSNTGELFF. The CDR3, as DNA: TGTGCCAGCTCACCACCGCAAAGATCTGCCATATACAACGTTTCCTCGAACACCGGGGAGCTGTTTTTT.

The rearrangement joins TRBV7-3 to TRBJ2-1; 7 nucleotides line up with TRBD2. The CDR3 loop spans 15 amino acids. Per germline, CDR1 SGHTA and CDR2 FQGTGA. The V segment lost 2 bases and the J segment 2 bases; nucleotides outside the gene matches: 3. The DNA for the CDR3 is TGTGCCAGCAGCTTACTAGCGGAACCCTACAATGAGCAGTTCTTC. It translates to CASSLLAEPYNEQFF.

The V and J genes are TRBV14 and TRBJ2-1; 8 bases are a match to TRBD2. CDR3 length equals 15 residues. In germline, CDR1 is SGHDN, CDR2 FVKESK. The junction had 7 bases not matched to a gene; V was cut back by 1 base and J by 8 bases. CDR3 nucleotides: TGTGCCAGCAGCCAAGTTGACGGGAGGGTCTATGAGCAGTTCTTC. Protein product: CASSQVDGRVYEQFF. The full variable domain, rest sourced from reference TRBV14 and TRBJ2-1, is EAGVTQFPSHSVIEKGQTVTLRCDPISGHDNLYWYRRVMGKEIKFLLHFVKESKQDESGMPNNRFLAERTGGTYSTLKVQPAELEDSGVYFCASSQVDGRVYEQFFGPGTRLTVL.

The chain links TRBV7-2 to TRBJ1-1; D is unresolved. Germline CDR1 reads SGHTA; CDR2 reads FQGNSA. This CDR3 region has 15 residues. V was pared by 2 bases and J by 0 bases, with 10 bases between. The CDR3 is CASSLTPVMNTEAFF. In DNA form, the CDR3 reads TGTGCCAGCAGCTTAACTCCCGTTATGAACACTGAAGCTTTCTTT.